A selection of T cell receptor beta chains follows, all from one sample in a study of T-cell reconstitution after alpha-beta-depleted transplantation in children. TCRdb ran MiXCR on the PCR reads and lists one entry per CDR3 protein. The table includes about 72,000 distinct CDR3 sequences, around 6.6% detected once. The material was PBMCs from the stem cell graft donor, obtained from the stem cell graft. These receptors came from a human donor who donated a stem cell graft to a child with acute lymphoblastic leukemia. The CDR3 runs from the conserved cysteine through the conserved F or W. Each record gives: J gene, D gene, clone size, V gene, CDR3 DNA, CDR3 protein. A D gene is named only where the DNA matches it firmly. Only part of the rows carry a size: once, few, many, or a class if the clone is expanded.

TRBJ1-6	TRBD1	many	TRBV6-2/TRBV6-3	TGTGCCAGCAGTCAAACAGGGGATAGTTCACCCCTCCACTTT	CASSQTGDSSPLHF
TRBJ1-1	NA	many	TRBV5-1	TGCGCCAGCAGCTCCTCCATGAACACTGAAGCTTTCTTT	CASSSSMNTEAFF
TRBJ2-7	NA	many	TRBV5-6	TGTGCCAGCAGCTGGATTGGAGGGGGCGACGAGCAGTACTTC	CASSWIGGGDEQYF
TRBJ1-1	NA	many	TRBV9	TGTGCCAGCAGCGCCGTTCCGGACGGCTACACTGAAGCTTTCTTT	CASSAVPDGYTEAFF
TRBJ1-1	TRBD1	NA	TRBV29-1	TGCAGCGTTGACGGGACAGTCGAAGCTTTCTTT	CSVDGTVEAFF
TRBJ2-3	TRBD1	many	TRBV12-3/TRBV12-4	TGTGCCAGCAGTCCGGGACAGGGCTATAGCACAGATACGCAGTATTTT	CASSPGQGYSTDTQYF
TRBJ2-5	NA	NA	TRBV6-1	TGTGCCAGCAGTGAAGGTACACTTCGTCGGACCCAGTACTTC	CASSEGTLRRTQYF
TRBJ2-3	NA	few	TRBV20-1	TGCAGTGCTGCTAGAGATGGGACCGTGGATACGCAGTATTTT	CSAARDGTVDTQYF
TRBJ2-7	NA	many	TRBV20-1	TGCAGTGCTAGAGATTTAACACGTCTGGACGAGCAGTACTTC	CSARDLTRLDEQYF
TRBJ2-2	NA	many	TRBV5-8	TGTGCCAGCAGCTTTATTAGCGGGAACACCGGGGAGCTGTTTTTT	CASSFISGNTGELFF
TRBJ1-5	NA	many	TRBV7-6	TGTGCCAGCAGCTTAGCCGGGGCAGGGAATCAGCCCCAGCATTTT	CASSLAGAGNQPQHF
TRBJ2-6	NA	many	TRBV5-6	TGTGCCAGCATCCGGAACTCTGGGGCCAACGTCCTGACTTTC	CASIRNSGANVLTF
TRBJ2-5	TRBD1	few	TRBV6-5	TGTGCCAGCAGGCCCTACAGGGGGCTCAGAGAGACCCAGTACTTC	CASRPYRGLRETQYF
TRBJ1-6	NA	many	TRBV27	TGTGCCAGCAGTTTAAGTGTGAGGGGGGCTTCCTATAATTCACCCCTCCACTTT	CASSLSVRGASYNSPLHF
TRBJ2-1	NA	NA	TRBV19	TGTGCCAGTAGTCTACGGTCTAGCACCCCGACGCCGAATGAGCAGTTCTTC	CASSLRSSTPTPNEQFF
TRBJ2-5	NA	many	TRBV20-1	TGCAGTGCTAGAGATTCCTTGGGCCAAGAGACCCAGTACTTC	CSARDSLGQETQYF
TRBJ2-3	NA	NA	TRBV19	TGTGCCAGTAGTACCCGATATGGATCTTGGCAGTATTTT	CASSTRYGSWQYF
TRBJ2-7	TRBD2	many	TRBV19	TGTGCCAGTAGTTTGGAGACTAGCGGGAGGTACGAGCAGTACTTC	CASSLETSGRYEQYF
TRBJ1-2	TRBD1	NA	TRBV29-1	TGCAGCGTTGAAAGGCAGGGGGCAGGCGGCTACACCTTC	CSVERQGAGGYTF
TRBJ2-5	NA	many	TRBV20-1	TGCAGTGCTAGAGGCCCCTCTCAGGACGGGGCACAAGAGACCCAGTACTTC	CSARGPSQDGAQETQYF
TRBJ1-3	TRBD1	many	TRBV7-9	TGTGCCAGCAGCGATCAAAGACAGGGCCAAAACACCATATATTTT	CASSDQRQGQNTIYF
TRBJ1-5	TRBD1	many	TRBV29-1	TGCAGCGTTACCTCCGGGACAGGGGAGTCTCAGCCCCAGCATTTT	CSVTSGTGESQPQHF
TRBJ2-5	NA	many	TRBV7-6	TGTGCCAGCAGCCAATATGGATTTTTGGCTTCGCGAGAGACCCAGTACTTC	CASSQYGFLASRETQYF
TRBJ2-3	NA	many	TRBV25-1	TGTGCCAGCAGTGGAGGGCCACCTCTAACCCCAGATACGCAGTATTTT	CASSGGPPLTPDTQYF
TRBJ1-1	TRBD1	many	TRBV19	TGTGCCAGTAGTCCCGGGACAGGGATGAACACTGAAGCTTTCTTT	CASSPGTGMNTEAFF
TRBJ1-5	NA	many	TRBV25-1	TGTGCCAGCAGTGATGTTTATAGCAATCAGCCCCAGCATTTT	CASSDVYSNQPQHF
TRBJ2-5	NA	many	TRBV4-3	TGCGCCAGCAGCCCCGAAGGGCTGGCGGAGACCCAGTACTTC	CASSPEGLAETQYF
TRBJ1-5	NA	many	TRBV7-8	TGTGCCAGCAGCTTAGGGGGACCCCATCAGCCCCAGCATTTT	CASSLGGPHQPQHF
TRBJ1-1	NA	many	TRBV18	TGTGCCAGCTCACCACTAGTTAACACTGAAGCTTTCTTT	CASSPLVNTEAFF
TRBJ2-3	NA	many	TRBV29-1	TGCAGCGTTACGGGCACAGATACGCAGTATTTT	CSVTGTDTQYF
TRBJ2-3	NA	many	TRBV20-1	TGCAGTGCTAGAGTCACCCGAGGCTGGGGCACCACAGATACGCAGTATTTT	CSARVTRGWGTTDTQYF
TRBJ1-2	NA	many	TRBV5-1	TGCGCCAGCAGCTTGAAGGAACCGGGCTATGGCTACACCTTC	CASSLKEPGYGYTF
TRBJ2-7	NA	many	TRBV5-1	TGCGCCACTTCCCGGGACGGAATCTCCTACGAGCAGTACTTC	CATSRDGISYEQYF
TRBJ2-2	NA	NA	TRBV9	TGTGCCAGCAGCCGCAGGGGCACGAACACCGGGGAGCTGTTTTTT	CASSRRGTNTGELFF
TRBJ1-5	TRBD1	many	TRBV10-3	TGTGCCATCAGAGGGGACAGGGGGAATCAGCCCCAGCATTTT	CAIRGDRGNQPQHF
TRBJ1-5	NA	few	TRBV6-4	TGTGCCAGCAGTGAAGGGCTGAGTCAGCCCCAGCATTTT	CASSEGLSQPQHF
TRBJ2-3	NA	many	TRBV18	TGTGCCAGCTCGGCACGGCTAGATACGCAGTATTTT	CASSARLDTQYF
TRBJ1-1	TRBD1	many	TRBV9	TGTGCCAGCAGCGCAGAGGGGGCAGGGGGCGCGGGAAAGGCTTTCTTT	CASSAEGAGGAGKAFF
TRBJ2-2	NA	many	TRBV7-9	TGTGCCAAGGACCCATTCACCGGGGAGCTGTTTTTT	CAKDPFTGELFF
TRBJ2-7	NA	NA	TRBV11-2	TGTGCCATCAGCTTTCGACAGACCAACTCCTACGAGCAGTACTTC	CAISFRQTNSYEQYF
TRBJ2-1	TRBD1	many	TRBV12-3/TRBV12-4	TGTGCCAGCAGTTTAGGACAGGGAACCTATAATGAGCAGTTCTTC	CASSLGQGTYNEQFF
TRBJ2-1	TRBD2	NA	TRBV7-8	TGTGCCATCAGCTCCTCGGGACTAGCGGTCGATGAGCAGTTCTTC	CAISSSGLAVDEQFF
TRBJ2-7	NA	many	TRBV5-6	TGTGCCAGCAGCTCTGGACAGAACTACGAGCAGTACTTC	CASSSGQNYEQYF
TRBJ2-7	TRBD1	few	TRBV6-5	TGTGCCAGCAGTTACCCCGGACAGGGGACCTACGAGCAGTACTTC	CASSYPGQGTYEQYF
TRBJ1-6	TRBD1	many	TRBV20-1	TGCAGTGCTAGAGTTCCCGCAGCGGGACAGGGGAATAATTCACCCCTCCACTTT	CSARVPAAGQGNNSPLHF
TRBJ2-3	TRBD2	many	TRBV20-1	TGCAGTGCTAGAGGAGCGGGAGACACAGATACGCAGTATTTT	CSARGAGDTDTQYF